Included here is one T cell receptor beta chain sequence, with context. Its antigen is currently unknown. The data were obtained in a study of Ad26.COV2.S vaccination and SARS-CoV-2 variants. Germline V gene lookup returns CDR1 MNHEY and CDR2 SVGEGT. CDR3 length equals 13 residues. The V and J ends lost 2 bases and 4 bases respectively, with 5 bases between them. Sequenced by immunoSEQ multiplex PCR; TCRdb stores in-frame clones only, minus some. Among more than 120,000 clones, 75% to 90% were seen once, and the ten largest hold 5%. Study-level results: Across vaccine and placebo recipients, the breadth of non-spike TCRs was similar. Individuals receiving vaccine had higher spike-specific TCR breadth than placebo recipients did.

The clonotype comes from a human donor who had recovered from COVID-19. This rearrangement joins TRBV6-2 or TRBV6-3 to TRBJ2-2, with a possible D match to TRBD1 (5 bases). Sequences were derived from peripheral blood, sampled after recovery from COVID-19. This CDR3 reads CASSYRGTGELFF. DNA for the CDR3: TGTGCCAGCAGTTACAGGGGCACCGGGGAGCTGTTTTTT.